The clone carrying this T cell receptor (beta chain) came up a few times. Its antigen is still unknown. This entry comes from a study of human T cells and chemical hapten exposure. The sample's time point: patch test 2, 6 weeks after DPC sensitization. This sample's treatment: therapeutic diphenylcyclopropenone sensitization with weekly scalp DPC. Someone pulled total RNA out of unfractionated whole blood. The CDR3 is 16 residues long. Study observations and caveats: Given that the donors had alopecia, their immune response may differ from that seen in healthy people.

The library gave individual cDNA molecules unique molecular identifiers. In the original workflow: Per sample, the median was about 88,000 TCRs, with values from 23,224 to 690,600. TCRdb itself ran the RACE reads through MiXCR, one entry per CDR3 protein. TCRdb's processing, not the authors' own work, is the source of the V and J calls. The sample holds about 69,000 distinct CDR3 sequences, approximately 10% seen once. Source: whole blood, taken in connection with sensitization to the hapten diphenylcyclopropenone (DPC). This sequence originates from a woman aged 45-60 years with alopecia areata. Some clones in this sample may be carry-over from other donors' samples. The chain joins TRBV21-1 to TRBJ1-4; the D call TRBD1 from the table was never checked on the DNA. TRBV21-1 is a known pseudogene. CDR3 sequence: CASSKAKGVPNEKLFF. The CDR3 DNA is TGTGCCAGCAGCAAAGCGAAGGGGGTGCCTAATGAAAAACTGTTTTTT.